What follows is one TCR beta chain and its context. The germline CDR1 and CDR2 sequences are MGHDK and SYGVNS. This CDR3 has 14 amino acids. Losses at the gene ends were 7 bases for V and 2 bases for J; bases not matched to a gene: 3. Here immunoSEQ multiplex PCR was the method, and the copy in TCRdb shows in-frame clones only, minus some. The table includes fewer than 100,000 clones, 81% detected once. This record comes from a study of PD-1 blockade in mismatch repair-deficient tumors. The receptor was isolated from an adult with mismatch repair-deficient cancer. The material sequenced was peripheral blood, taken 12 weeks after starting pembrolizumab. The V call is TRBV25-1, the J call TRBJ2-1; 9 bases line up with TRBD2. The CDR3 reads CASTPSGTYNEQFF. The CDR3 nucleotides are TGTGCCAGCACTCCTAGCGGGACCTACAATGAGCAGTTCTTC.